This T cell receptor beta chain was recorded in a study of a mutant IDH1 vaccine in newly diagnosed glioma. Study background: Commencement of vaccination occurred 4-6 weeks following radiotherapy alone, or concurrently with temozolomide cycles. Patients previously underwent radiotherapy, temozolomide, or both, and most underwent both.

Concerning this clone itself: Its antigen is unidentified.

The assay was immunoSEQ multiplex PCR, and TCRdb's table has in-frame clones only and misses some. The data contain about 42,000 clones, roughly 85% of them singletons. V gave up 6 bases and J gave up 7 bases, with 9 bases separating them. CDR3 length equals 11 residues. Sample time point: week 5, during vaccination. Doses consisted of 300 ug of mutant IDH1 20-mer peptide each, paired with topical imiquimod. The TCR sequence derives from a man aged 40-55 years with glioma. V gene TRBV23-1 combines with J gene TRBJ1-2; no clear D gene. TRBV23-1 is an ORF; its function is uncertain. The sample was PBMCs, taken from a glioma patient whose treatment included an IDH1 peptide vaccine. CDR3 region: CASRRVLGYTF. In nucleotides, the CDR3 is TGCGCCAGCAGGAGGGTTCTTGGCTACACCTTC.